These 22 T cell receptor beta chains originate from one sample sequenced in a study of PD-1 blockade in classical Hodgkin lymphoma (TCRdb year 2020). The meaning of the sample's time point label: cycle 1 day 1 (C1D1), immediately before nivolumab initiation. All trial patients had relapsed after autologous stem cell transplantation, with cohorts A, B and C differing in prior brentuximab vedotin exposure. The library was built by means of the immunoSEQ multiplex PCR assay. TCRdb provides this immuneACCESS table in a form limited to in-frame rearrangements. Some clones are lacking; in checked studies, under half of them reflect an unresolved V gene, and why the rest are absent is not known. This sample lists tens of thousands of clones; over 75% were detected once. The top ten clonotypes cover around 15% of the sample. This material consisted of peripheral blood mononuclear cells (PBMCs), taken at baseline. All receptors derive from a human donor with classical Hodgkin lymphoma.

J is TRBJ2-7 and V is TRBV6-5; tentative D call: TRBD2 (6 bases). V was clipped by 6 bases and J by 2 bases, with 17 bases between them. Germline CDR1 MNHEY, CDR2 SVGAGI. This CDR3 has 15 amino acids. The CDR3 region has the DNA TGTGCCAGCAGACCTAGCGTCTCAAGTACCTACGAGCAGTACTTC. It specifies CASRPSVSSTYEQYF.

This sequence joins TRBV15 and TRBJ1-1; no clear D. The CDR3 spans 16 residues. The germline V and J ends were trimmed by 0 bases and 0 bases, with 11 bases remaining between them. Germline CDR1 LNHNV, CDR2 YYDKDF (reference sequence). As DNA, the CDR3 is TGTGCCACCAGCAGAGATGGTGACACCATGAACACTGAAGCTTTCTTT. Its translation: CATSRDGDTMNTEAFF. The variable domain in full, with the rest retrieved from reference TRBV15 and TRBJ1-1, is DAMVIQNPRYQVTQFGKPVTLSCSQTLNHNVMYWYQQKSSQAPKLLFHYYDKDFNNEADTPDNFQSRRPNTSFCFLDIRSPGLGDTAMYLCATSRDGDTMNTEAFFGQGTRLTVV.

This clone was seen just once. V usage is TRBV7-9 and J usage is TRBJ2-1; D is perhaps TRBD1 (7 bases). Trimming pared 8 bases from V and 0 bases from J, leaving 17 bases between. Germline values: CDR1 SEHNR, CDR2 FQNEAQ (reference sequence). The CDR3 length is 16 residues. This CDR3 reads CASVRGETSSYNEQFF. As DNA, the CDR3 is TGTGCCAGCGTCAGGGGGGAGACGAGCTCCTACAATGAGCAGTTCTTC.

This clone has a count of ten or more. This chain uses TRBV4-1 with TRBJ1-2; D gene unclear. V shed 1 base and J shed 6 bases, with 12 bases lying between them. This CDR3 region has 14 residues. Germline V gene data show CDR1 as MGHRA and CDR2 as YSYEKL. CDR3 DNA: TGCGCCAGCAGCCAAGTAAGGCAGATCGATGGCTACACCTTC. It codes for CASSQVRQIDGYTF.

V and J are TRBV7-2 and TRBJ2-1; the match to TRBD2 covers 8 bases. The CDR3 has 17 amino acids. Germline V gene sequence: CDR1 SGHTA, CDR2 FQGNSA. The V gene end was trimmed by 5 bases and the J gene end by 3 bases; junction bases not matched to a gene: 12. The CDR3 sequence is CASSPREGTRRYNEQFF. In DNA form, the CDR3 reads TGTGCCAGCAGCCCCCGAGAAGGGACTAGGCGCTACAATGAGCAGTTCTTC.

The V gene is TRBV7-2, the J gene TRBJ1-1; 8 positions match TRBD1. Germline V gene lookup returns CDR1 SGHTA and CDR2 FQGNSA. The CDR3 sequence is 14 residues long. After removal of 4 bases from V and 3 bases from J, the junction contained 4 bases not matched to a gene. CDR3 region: CASSWRTGYTEAFF. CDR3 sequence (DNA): TGTGCCAGCAGCTGGCGGACAGGGTACACTGAAGCTTTCTTT.

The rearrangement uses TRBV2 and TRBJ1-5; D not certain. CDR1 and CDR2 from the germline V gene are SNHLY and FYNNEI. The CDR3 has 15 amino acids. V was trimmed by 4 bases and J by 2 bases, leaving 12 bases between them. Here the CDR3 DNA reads TGTGCCAGCAGTGGCCAGGTCGTGGGCAATCAGCCCCAGCATTTT. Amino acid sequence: CASSGQVVGNQPQHF.

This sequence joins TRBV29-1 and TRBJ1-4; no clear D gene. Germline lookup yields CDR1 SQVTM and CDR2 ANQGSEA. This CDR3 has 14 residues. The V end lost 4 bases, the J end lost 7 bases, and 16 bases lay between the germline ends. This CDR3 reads CSVAKIRPTEKLFF. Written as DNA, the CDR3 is TGCAGCGTTGCGAAAATTCGTCCTACTGAAAAACTGTTTTTT.

CDR3 sequence reads: CASSTSGTGTYEQYF. Here the CDR3 DNA reads TGTGCCAGTAGTACTTCCGGGACAGGGACCTACGAGCAGTACTTC. This chain connects TRBV19 to TRBJ2-7, with 9 bases that match TRBD1. Germline loops: CDR1 LNHDA, CDR2 SQIVND (reference sequence). CDR3 length equals 15 residues. After removal of 4 bases from V and 2 bases from J, the junction contained 6 bases not matched to a gene.

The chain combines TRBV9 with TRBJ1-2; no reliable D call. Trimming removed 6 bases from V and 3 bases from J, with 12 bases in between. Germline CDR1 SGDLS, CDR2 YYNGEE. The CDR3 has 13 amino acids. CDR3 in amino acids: CASTSGNDYGYTF. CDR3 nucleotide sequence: TGTGCCAGCACGTCCGGGAACGACTATGGCTACACCTTC.

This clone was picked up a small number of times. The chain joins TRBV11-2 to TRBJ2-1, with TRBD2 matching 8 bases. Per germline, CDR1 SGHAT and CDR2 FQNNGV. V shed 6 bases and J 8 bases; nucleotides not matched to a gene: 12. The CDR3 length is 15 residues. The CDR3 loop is CASSLSGREEHEQFF. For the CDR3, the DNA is TGTGCCAGCAGTTTGAGCGGGAGAGAGGAACATGAGCAGTTCTTC. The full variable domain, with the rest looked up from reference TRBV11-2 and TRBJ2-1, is EAGVAQSPRYKIIEKRQSVAFWCNPISGHATLYWYQQILGQGPKLLIQFQNNGVVDDSQLPKDRFSAERLKGVDSTLKIQPAKLEDSAVYLCASSLSGREEHEQFFGPGTRLTVL.

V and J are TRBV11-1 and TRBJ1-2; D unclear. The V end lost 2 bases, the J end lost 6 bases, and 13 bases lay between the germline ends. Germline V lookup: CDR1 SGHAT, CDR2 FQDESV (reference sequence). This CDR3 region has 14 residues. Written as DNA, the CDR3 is TGTGCCAGCAGCTTAAGTTCGCAGTCGGATGGCTACACCTTC. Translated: CASSLSSQSDGYTF.

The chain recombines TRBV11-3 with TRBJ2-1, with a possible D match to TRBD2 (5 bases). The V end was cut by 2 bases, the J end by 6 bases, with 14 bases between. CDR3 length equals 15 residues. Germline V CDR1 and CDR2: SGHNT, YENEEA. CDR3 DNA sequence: TGTGCCAGCAGCTTAAGGTCCCCCAGCGGCAATGAGCAGTTCTTC. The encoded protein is CASSLRSPSGNEQFF. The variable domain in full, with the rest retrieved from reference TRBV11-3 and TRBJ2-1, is EAGVVQSPRYKIIEKKQPVAFWCNPISGHNTLYWYLQNLGQGPELLIRYENEEAVDDSQLPKDRFSAERLKGVDSTLKIQPAELGDSAVYLCASSLRSPSGNEQFFGPGTRLTVL.

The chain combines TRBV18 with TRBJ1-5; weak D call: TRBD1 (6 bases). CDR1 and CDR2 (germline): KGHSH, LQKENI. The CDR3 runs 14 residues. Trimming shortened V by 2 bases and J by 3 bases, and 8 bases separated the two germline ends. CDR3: CASSPGQHNQPQHF. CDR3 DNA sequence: TGTGCCAGCTCACCAGGACAGCACAATCAGCCCCAGCATTTT.

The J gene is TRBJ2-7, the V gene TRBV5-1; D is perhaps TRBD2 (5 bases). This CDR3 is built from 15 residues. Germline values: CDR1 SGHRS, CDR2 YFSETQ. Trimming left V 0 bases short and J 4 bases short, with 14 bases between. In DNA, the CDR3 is TGCGCCAGCAGCTTGGTCTCCGGGATAGAATACGAGCAGTACTTC. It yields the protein CASSLVSGIEYEQYF.

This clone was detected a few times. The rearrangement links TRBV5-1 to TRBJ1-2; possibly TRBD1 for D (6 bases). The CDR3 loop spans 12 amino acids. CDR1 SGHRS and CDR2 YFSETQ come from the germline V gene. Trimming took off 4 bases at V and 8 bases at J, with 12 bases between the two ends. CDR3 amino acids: CASSVQGKGYTF. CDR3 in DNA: TGCGCCAGCAGCGTACAGGGTAAGGGCTACACCTTC. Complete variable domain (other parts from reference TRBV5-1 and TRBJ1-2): KAGVTQTPRYLIKTRGQQVTLSCSPISGHRSVSWYQQTPGQGLQFLFEYFSETQRNKGNFPGRFSGRQFSNSRSEMNVSTLELGDSALYLCASSVQGKGYTFGSGTRLTVV.

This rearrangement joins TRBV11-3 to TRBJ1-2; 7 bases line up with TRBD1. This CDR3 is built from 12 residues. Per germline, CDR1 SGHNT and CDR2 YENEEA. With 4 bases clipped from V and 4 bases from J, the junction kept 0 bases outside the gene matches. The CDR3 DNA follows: TGTGCCAGCAGCTCAGGGGGCTATGGCTACACCTTC. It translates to CASSSGGYGYTF.

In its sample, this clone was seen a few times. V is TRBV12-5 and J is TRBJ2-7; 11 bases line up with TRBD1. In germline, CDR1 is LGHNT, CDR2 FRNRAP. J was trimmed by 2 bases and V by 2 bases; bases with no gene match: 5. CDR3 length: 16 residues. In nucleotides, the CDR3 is TGTGCTAGTGGTTTGTTTCGGGACAGGGGGACCTACGAGCAGTACTTC. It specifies CASGLFRDRGTYEQYF.

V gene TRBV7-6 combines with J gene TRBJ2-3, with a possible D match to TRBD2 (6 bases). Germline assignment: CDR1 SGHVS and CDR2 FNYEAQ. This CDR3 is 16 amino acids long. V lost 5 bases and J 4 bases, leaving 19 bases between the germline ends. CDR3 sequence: CASSPVGGFGSDTQYF. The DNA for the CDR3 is TGTGCCAGCAGCCCCGTGGGGGGATTCGGATCAGATACGCAGTATTTT.

The CDR3, as DNA: TGTGCCAGCAGCTCACAGGGTGGCTACACCTTC. Translation gives CASSSQGGYTF. J is TRBJ1-2 and V is TRBV7-9; TRBD1 is a possible D gene (6 bases). Germline V gene data show CDR1 as SEHNR and CDR2 as FQNEAQ (reference sequence). V was shortened by 4 bases and J by 7 bases, with 7 bases between the two germline ends. The CDR3 is 11 amino acids. Together with reference TRBV7-9 and TRBJ1-2, the CDR3 gives the full variable domain: DTGVSQNPRHKITKRGQNVTFRCDPISEHNRLYWYRQTLGQGPEFLTYFQNEAQLEKSRLLSDRFSAERPKGSFSTLEIQRTEQGDSAMYLCASSSQGGYTFGSGTRLTVV.

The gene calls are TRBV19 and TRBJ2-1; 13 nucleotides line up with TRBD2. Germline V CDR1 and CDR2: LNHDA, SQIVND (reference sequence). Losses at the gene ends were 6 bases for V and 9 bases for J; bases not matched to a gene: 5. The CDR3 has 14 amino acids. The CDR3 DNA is TGTGCCAGTAGACTAGCGGGAGGGCCCGGTGAGCAGTTCTTC. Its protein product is CASRLAGGPGEQFF.

CDR3 residues: CASRTGAGGDTQYF. The CDR3 DNA sequence: TGTGCCAGCAGAACAGGGGCCGGAGGGGATACGCAGTATTTT. The rearrangement links TRBV11-2 to TRBJ2-3, with D possibly being TRBD1 (7 bases). V dropped 6 bases and J dropped 6 bases, with 16 bases sitting between them. This CDR3 has 14 residues. Germline V gene lookup returns CDR1 SGHAT and CDR2 FQNNGV. Complete variable domain (other parts from reference TRBV11-2 and TRBJ2-3): EAGVAQSPRYKIIEKRQSVAFWCNPISGHATLYWYQQILGQGPKLLIQFQNNGVVDDSQLPKDRFSAERLKGVDSTLKIQPAKLEDSAVYLCASRTGAGGDTQYFGPGTRLTVL.